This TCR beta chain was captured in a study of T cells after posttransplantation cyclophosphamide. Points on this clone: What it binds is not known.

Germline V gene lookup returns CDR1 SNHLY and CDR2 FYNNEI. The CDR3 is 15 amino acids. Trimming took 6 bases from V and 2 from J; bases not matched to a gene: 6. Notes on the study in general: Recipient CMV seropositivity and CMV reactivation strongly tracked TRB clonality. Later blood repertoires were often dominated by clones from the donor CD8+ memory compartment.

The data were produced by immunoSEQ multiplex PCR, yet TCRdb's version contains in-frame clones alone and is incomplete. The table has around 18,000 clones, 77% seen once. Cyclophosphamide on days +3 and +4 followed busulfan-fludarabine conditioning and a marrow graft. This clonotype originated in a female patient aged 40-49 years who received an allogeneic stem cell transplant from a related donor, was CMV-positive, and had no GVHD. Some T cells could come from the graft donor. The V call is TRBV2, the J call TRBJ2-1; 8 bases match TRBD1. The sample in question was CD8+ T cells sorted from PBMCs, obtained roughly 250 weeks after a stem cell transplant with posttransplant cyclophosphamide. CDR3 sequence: CASRYWTGTYNEQFF. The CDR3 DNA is TGTGCCAGCAGGTACTGGACAGGGACCTACAATGAGCAGTTCTTC.